Included here is one T cell receptor (beta chain) sequence, with context. Its specificity is not known. This sample was taken from a study of vaccination and CD4 T cells after COVID-19. About the research overall: Convalescent patients gave post-COVID blood a median about 110 days post-diagnosis, range 35 to 161.

Study findings and constraints: Going from about 20 to 38, median SARS-CoV-2-reactive clonotypes did not rise significantly.

Treatment defined: roughly 10-day PBMC culture with coronavirus spike peptide pools or control peptides (ViraFEST assay). March to December 2020 was the span of positive PCR dates, which predated US Alpha, Beta and Delta variants. Fresh replacement IL-2 medium substituted for half the medium on days 3 and 7. Trimming shortened V by 2 bases and J by 4 bases, and 10 bases separated the two germline ends. The CDR3 has 14 residues. CDR1 and CDR2 (germline): SGHRS, YFSETQ. Sequencing of DNA taken from cultured CD4+ T cells relied on the Oncomine TCR Beta short-read assay. TCRdb re-analysed the PCR reads in MiXCR, keeping a single row per CDR3 protein. The data show around 20,000 distinct CDR3 sequences, approximately 50% seen once.

The receptor was derived from a human donor who had recovered from COVID-19. The sequencing input was CD4+ T cells from blood, cultured in vitro. This chain connects TRBV5-1 to TRBJ1-3, with no clear D. DNA for the CDR3: TGCGCCAGCAGCTTCTCATTGGGCGGAAACACCATATATTTT. It translates to CASSFSLGGNTIYF.